This TCR beta chain comes out of a study of T cell changes during pregnancy in multiple sclerosis. Profiling relied on immunoSEQ multiplex PCR, and the TCRdb table lists in-frame clones only, not all of them. In the table there are approximately 98,000 clones, roughly nine tenths of which are singletons. Germline values: CDR1 GTSNPN, CDR2 SVGIG (reference sequence). V lost 1 base and J lost 7, with 22 bases in between. CDR3 length: 16 amino acids. This rearrangement joins TRBV30 to TRBJ1-2; D gene ambiguous. The TCR comes from a female donor in good health, enrolled as a control in a pregnancy study. The starting material was peripheral blood, obtained after pregnancy. The CDR3 here is CAWSAFPYGGYVGYTF. In nucleotides, the CDR3 is TGTGCCTGGAGTGCCTTCCCTTACGGAGGGTATGTTGGCTACACCTTC.